The sequence of this T cell receptor beta chain was determined in a study of cytomegalovirus exposure and HLA in healthy donors. Whole-study context: The Caucasian-associated ancestry cluster contained approximately 81% of the approximately 420 genotyped donors. Overall study findings and caveats: A later look showed TCR association rates differing by HLA locus, highest for DRB1 and lowest for HLA-C. A missense variant in DCLRE1C was later tied to TCR beta V- and J-gene trimming. In a later analysis, compared with equally common non-associated chains, HLA-associated beta chains were more expanded.

This CDR3 has 15 residues. V lost 1 base, J lost 8 bases, and 10 bases stayed unmatched. From germline, CDR1 is SGHAT and CDR2 FQNNGV. PCR primers comprised 60 Vbeta and 13 Jbeta primers. Assay: immunoSEQ multiplex PCR; the TCRdb copy retains only in-frame clones and omits some. The data show some 78,000 clones, around 68% seen once. A word on this clone: Its antigen is still unknown.

Sequenced: PBMCs. This chain joins TRBV11-2 and TRBJ1-2, with 7 bases matching TRBD1. This receptor was taken from a man aged 40-55 years in good health and CMV-seropositive. CDR3 residues: CASSLAFRGSGGYTF. CDR3 in DNA: TGTGCCAGCAGCTTAGCTTTCAGGGGGAGCGGCGGCTACACCTTC. Based on the CDR3 plus reference TRBV11-2 and TRBJ1-2, the full variable domain is EAGVAQSPRYKIIEKRQSVAFWCNPISGHATLYWYQQILGQGPKLLIQFQNNGVVDDSQLPKDRFSAERLKGVDSTLKIQPAKLEDSAVYLCASSLAFRGSGGYTFGSGTRLTVV.